This TCR beta chain was identified during a study of blood T cell repertoires in COVID-19. Study-level background: The United States, Italy and Spain were the sources of the acute and convalescent COVID-19 samples. Sources were T cells, B-cell-depleted T cells, or PBMCs; the material itself was cDNA or gDNA.

Germline loops: CDR1 MNHEY, CDR2 SVGEGT. V was cut by 6 bases and J by 2 bases, with 10 bases left in between. The CDR3 loop spans 13 amino acids. Authors' processing steps: Reference gene primer amplification gave nucleated cell count estimates. Some clones are missing from TCRdb's copy, which holds only in-frame ones; the method was immunoSEQ multiplex PCR. V and J calls and clone size are those listed in that table; D and trimming were worked out from the DNA. Here the sample spans tens of thousands of clones, about 91% being singletons. This chain joins TRBV6-2 or TRBV6-3 and TRBJ2-5; a possible D gene is TRBD2 (6 bases). Specimen: peripheral blood. The receptor comes from a human donor in a cohort sampled during active COVID-19. The CDR3 sequence: CASSGTEQETQYF. In DNA form, the CDR3 reads TGTGCCAGCAGCGGGACTGAACAAGAGACCCAGTACTTC.